This T cell receptor (beta chain) was recovered during a study of regulatory dendritic cells for organ transplantation (TCRdb year 2017). The study in broad terms: Sorted naive and memory CD4+ and CD8+ T cells had their TCRbeta repertoires sequenced both before and after allostimulation with either regulatory or mature dendritic cells. The paper as a whole reports these results and caveats: The authors pointed out considerable heterogeneity between individuals in the alloreactive memory CD8+ T cell pool, and only a couple of subjects were sequenced. Allostimulation expanded memory CD8+ clones in both subjects, but regulatory dendritic cells appeared to induce more limited expansion than mature dendritic cells. Highly diverse repertoires were observed in naive CD4+ and CD8+ T cells, whereas lower diversity was observed in memory cells, and the most oligoclonal repertoires were found in memory CD8+ cells. Of the resting subsets, memory CD8+ T cells had the largest number of alloreactive TCR clonotypes.

With regard to this clone: What this receptor recognizes is not known. No much larger clone exists at a distance of one base, and base qualities are not known.

Spanning cysteine to phenylalanine, the CDR3 consists of 14 amino acids. This entry keeps only the CDR3 DNA: 42 bases, framed from base 1. The V end loses 0 bases and the J end loses 14 bases, and a stretch of 18 bases separates them. From a lookup of the germline V gene (reference sequence), CDR1 and CDR2 are MNHEY and SMNVEV. FACS was used to sort naive T cells as CD45RA+ cells and memory T cells as CD45RO+ CD4+ or CD8+ cells. The T cells used for TCR sequencing were obtained from two healthy control subjects. Sorted T cell subsets that were not stimulated were used as baseline controls for the mixed lymphocyte reactions. The Qiagen DNeasy Blood & Tissue Kit was used for extraction of genomic DNA. A multiplexed two-step PCR with Vbeta-specific forward primers and Jbeta-specific reverse primers was used to amplify the TCRbeta CDR3 regions. The TCRbeta libraries were sequenced on an Illumina instrument via the immunoSEQ service. Regarding the original processing steps: V, D and J genes were assigned using IMGT annotation, and counts were corrected for multiplex PCR bias using synthetic CDR3 analogues. In the immunoSEQ Analyzer, repertoire clonality was calculated as one minus normalized Shannon entropy. Fisher's exact test with Benjamini-Hochberg false discovery rate control was used to define clonal expansion, with two-tailed P<0.01. TCRdb limited this immuneACCESS table to in-frame rearrangements with V and J called. A share of clones is missing; checked studies link under half to unresolved V genes, and the rest is unexplained. That table furnishes V, J and clone size, whereas the DNA furnished D and trimming. This sample gives approximately 35,000 clones in total; 85% to 90% of them show up just once. The ten most abundant clones make up about 0.062% of the sample.

The sequence was collected from a human donor in good health. The chain was built from TRBV27 and TRBJ2-3; a tentative D match to TRBD2 spans 6 bases. The sample consisted of naive CD4+ T cells from blood. The sample's cell subset or site, from its label and the paper: CD45RA+ naive T cells. The nucleotides are TGTGCCAGCAGTTTATCGGTGGGGAGGAAGCCACGGTATTTT. It translates as CASSLSVGRKPRYF.